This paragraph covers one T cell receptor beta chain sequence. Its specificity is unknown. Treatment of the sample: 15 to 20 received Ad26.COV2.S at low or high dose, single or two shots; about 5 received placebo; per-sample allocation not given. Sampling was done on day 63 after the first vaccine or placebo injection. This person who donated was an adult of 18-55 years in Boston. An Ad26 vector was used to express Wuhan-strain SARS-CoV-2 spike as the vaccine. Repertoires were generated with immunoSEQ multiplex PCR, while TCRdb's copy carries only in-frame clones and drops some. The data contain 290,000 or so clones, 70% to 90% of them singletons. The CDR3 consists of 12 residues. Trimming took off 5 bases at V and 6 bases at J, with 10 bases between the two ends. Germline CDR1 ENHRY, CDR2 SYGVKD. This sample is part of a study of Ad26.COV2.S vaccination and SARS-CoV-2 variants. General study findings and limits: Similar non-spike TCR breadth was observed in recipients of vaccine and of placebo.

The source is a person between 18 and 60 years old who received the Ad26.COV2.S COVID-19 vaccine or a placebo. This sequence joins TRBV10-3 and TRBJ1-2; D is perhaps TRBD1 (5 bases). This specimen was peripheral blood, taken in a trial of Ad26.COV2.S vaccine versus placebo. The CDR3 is CAISRGGDGYTF. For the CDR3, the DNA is TGTGCCATCAGTAGGGGTGGGGATGGCTACACCTTC.